What follows are 19 T cell receptor beta chains derived from one specimen sequenced in a study of T-cell reconstitution after alpha-beta-depleted transplantation in children. Preparation of the TCRbeta library used unique molecular identifiers. In TCRdb, the PCR reads were re-called with MiXCR into one record per CDR3 protein. In the table there are approximately 520,000 distinct CDR3 sequences, over 9.5% of which are singletons. The sequences come from PBMCs, mostly from graft donor cells, collected 180 days after TCRalphabeta/CD19-depleted stem cell transplant. The receptors were sampled from a female patient aged 2-15 years who had a stem cell transplant for aplastic anemia, so the T cells may come from the graft donor.

CDR3 in amino acids: CSVDARTGNFHEQYF. The CDR3 DNA sequence: TGCAGCGTTGATGCCCGGACAGGGAACTTCCACGAGCAGTACTTC. This chain connects TRBV29-1 to TRBJ2-7; TRBD1 matches 8 bases. Losses at the gene ends were 3 bases for V and 5 bases for J; bases not matched to a gene: 12. Germline V gives CDR1 SQVTM, CDR2 ANQGSEA. The CDR3 is made up of 15 amino acids.

The table lists this clonotype with many counts. The chain links TRBV7-3 to TRBJ2-3; D unresolved. This CDR3 comprises 12 residues. Germline CDR1 and CDR2: SGHTA and FQGTGA. V was trimmed by 4 bases and J by 5 bases, leaving 7 bases between them. In DNA form, the CDR3 reads TGTGCCAGCAGCTCACGAGGAGATACGCAGTATTTT. Its protein product is CASSSRGDTQYF.

This clonotype was observed a handful of times. The chain uses TRBV20-1 and TRBJ1-4; maybe TRBD1 (6 bases). V lost 1 base, J lost 6 bases, and 12 bases lay in between. Germline V gives CDR1 DFQATT, CDR2 SNEGSKA (reference sequence). CDR3 length: 14 amino acids. This CDR3 is CSARVRGEYEKLFF. The DNA of the CDR3 is TGCAGTGCTAGAGTCAGGGGCGAATATGAAAAACTGTTTTTT.

With regard to this clonotype: One junction end disagrees with the germline gene, perhaps due to a read error. The chain uses TRBV5-5 and TRBJ1-1; 8 bases line up with TRBD1. The CDR3 runs to 14 residues. Germline-derived CDR1 and CDR2 are SGHKS and YYEKEE (reference sequence). The CDR3 region is CSSSFPDRGTEAFF. Written as DNA, the CDR3 is TGTTCCAGCAGCTTCCCCGACAGGGGAACTGAAGCTTTCTTT.

The V gene is TRBV11-2, the J gene TRBJ2-3; tentative D call: TRBD1 (5 bases). Germline V gives CDR1 SGHAT, CDR2 FQNNGV. The CDR3 spans 14 residues. The ends were cut back, 5 bases at V and 4 bases at J, with 13 bases in the middle. The CDR3 DNA reads as TGTGCCAGCAGCCCCCGTCTGGGGCCAGATACGCAGTATTTT. Protein sequence: CASSPRLGPDTQYF. The entire variable domain, with the rest obtained from reference TRBV11-2 and TRBJ2-3, is as follows: EAGVAQSPRYKIIEKRQSVAFWCNPISGHATLYWYQQILGQGPKLLIQFQNNGVVDDSQLPKDRFSAERLKGVDSTLKIQPAKLEDSAVYLCASSPRLGPDTQYFGPGTRLTVL.

The CDR3 here is CASSRGQGTHTQYF. CDR3 nucleotides: TGTGCCAGTAGTAGGGGACAGGGGACCCATACGCAGTATTTT. The chain uses TRBV19 and TRBJ2-3; the match to TRBD1 covers 10 bases. Germline assignment: CDR1 LNHDA and CDR2 SQIVND (reference sequence). This CDR3 region has 14 residues. V gave up 4 bases and J gave up 7 bases; unmatched junction bases: 5. The complete variable domain, with remaining parts taken from reference TRBV19 and TRBJ2-3, reads DGGITQSPKYLFRKEGQNVTLSCEQNLNHDAMYWYRQDPGQGLRLIYYSQIVNDFQKGDIAEGYSVSREKKESFPLTVTSAQKNPTAFYLCASSRGQGTHTQYFGPGTRLTVL.

The chain couples TRBV5-5 to TRBJ2-1; no definite D call. CDR3 length: 15 residues. Germline lookup yields CDR1 SGHKS and CDR2 YYEKEE (reference sequence). Trimming left V 2 bases short and J 6 bases short, with 15 bases between. The CDR3 DNA reads as TGTGCCAGCAGCTTTAATGGATATTCGGTCAATGAGCAGTTCTTC. Amino acids: CASSFNGYSVNEQFF.

The rearrangement uses TRBV20-1 and TRBJ2-7, with 8 nucleotides matching TRBD1. In germline, CDR1 is DFQATT, CDR2 SNEGSKA (reference sequence). This CDR3 is 14 amino acids long. V lost 5 bases to trimming and J lost 2 bases; unmatched junction nucleotides: 8. The CDR3 nucleotides read TGCAGTGCTCGGACAGGGAAGACTCCCTACGAGCAGTACTTC. It encodes CSARTGKTPYEQYF.

V usage is TRBV7-9 and J usage is TRBJ2-7; D ambiguous. Germline CDR1 SEHNR, CDR2 FQNEAQ (reference sequence). The V gene lost 1 base and the J gene lost 2 bases, with 12 bases spanning the gap. The CDR3 extends over 15 amino acids. This CDR3 is CASSLGQESTYEQYF. In DNA form, the CDR3 reads TGTGCCAGCAGCTTAGGGCAGGAGTCTACCTACGAGCAGTACTTC.

This clonotype was detected only a few times. The chain has TRBV5-1 and TRBJ2-1; TRBD1 matches 10 bases. The CDR3 runs to 17 residues. Germline V gene data show CDR1 as SGHRS and CDR2 as YFSETQ. Unmatched junction bases numbered 11, after V lost 3 bases and J lost 5 bases. CDR3 in amino acids: CASSSPPWTGGDNEQFF. Here the CDR3 DNA reads TGCGCCAGCAGCTCCCCGCCCTGGACAGGGGGGGACAATGAGCAGTTCTTC.

This chain connects TRBV6-6 to TRBJ2-3, with a possible D match to TRBD2 (6 bases). With 8 bases removed from V and 1 base from J, the gap between germline ends came to 16 bases. The CDR3 loop spans 15 amino acids. Germline assignment: CDR1 MNHNY and CDR2 SVGAGI (reference sequence). CDR3 residues: CASRIGVAGTDTQYF. CDR3 coding DNA: TGTGCCAGCCGAATAGGGGTAGCGGGCACAGATACGCAGTATTTT.

The DNA of the CDR3 is TGTGCCAGCAGTTTCGCAGGCCAAGCGGGCACTGAAGCTTTCTTT. Its protein is CASSFAGQAGTEAFF. The V gene is TRBV28, the J gene TRBJ1-1, with D uncertain. Trimming removed 3 bases from V and 4 bases from J, with 15 bases in between. Germline CDR1 MDHEN, CDR2 SYDVKM. This CDR3 comprises 15 residues.

The chain uses TRBV7-9 and TRBJ2-1; D gene ambiguous. In germline, CDR1 is SEHNR, CDR2 FQNEAQ (reference sequence). The V and J ends lost 3 bases and 6 bases respectively, with 6 bases between them. The CDR3 extends over 12 amino acids. The CDR3 DNA reads as TGTGCCAGCAGCTTTATGATCAATGAGCAGTTCTTC. Residues: CASSFMINEQFF. Drawing the rest from reference TRBV7-9 and TRBJ2-1, the complete variable domain is DTGVSQNPRHKITKRGQNVTFRCDPISEHNRLYWYRQTLGQGPEFLTYFQNEAQLEKSRLLSDRFSAERPKGSFSTLEIQRTEQGDSAMYLCASSFMINEQFFGPGTRLTVL.

This clonotype was seen a single time. The gene calls are TRBV29-1 and TRBJ1-1, with TRBD1 matching 8 bases. CDR3 length equals 16 residues. Germline trimming cut 0 bases from V and 5 bases from J; bases unmatched to any gene: 11. In germline, CDR1 is SQVTM, CDR2 ANQGSEA. The CDR3 nucleotides read TGCAGCGTTGAAGAGGGCGGCAGGGGGCGCAATACTGAAGCTTTCTTT. As protein: CSVEEGGRGRNTEAFF.

This clonotype came up a few times. V gene TRBV3-1 combines with J gene TRBJ2-1, with a tentative D call TRBD2 (5 bases). The CDR3 spans 12 residues. The germline V gene encodes CDR1 LGHDT and CDR2 YNNKEL (reference sequence). With 1 base removed from V and 7 bases from J, the gap between germline ends came to 5 bases. The CDR3 DNA is TGTGCCAGCAGCCAAGGGGAGAATGAGCAGTTCTTC. This encodes CASSQGENEQFF.

There are many counts of this clonotype. The V gene is TRBV6-5, the J gene TRBJ2-2; 8 positions agree with TRBD2. CDR3 size: 14 residues. Looked up from germline, CDR1 is MNHEY and CDR2 is SVGAGI. J gave up 5 bases and V 7 bases, and 6 bases lay outside the gene matches. This CDR3 is CASIKREGTGELFF. Written as DNA, the CDR3 is TGTGCCAGCATTAAACGGGAGGGGACCGGGGAGCTGTTTTTT.

The rearrangement links TRBV24-1 to TRBJ2-2; D remains ambiguous. CDR1 is KGHDR and CDR2 is SFDVKD in the germline V gene. The germline V and J ends were trimmed by 3 bases and 6 bases, with 4 bases remaining between them. There are 12 residues in the CDR3. The CDR3 here is CATSDGSGELFF. The CDR3 coding sequence is TGTGCCACCAGTGATGGGTCCGGGGAGCTGTTTTTT.

V gene TRBV9 combines with J gene TRBJ2-7, with D uncertain. There are 12 residues in the CDR3. V was pared by 2 bases and J by 1 base, with 4 bases between. Germline loops: CDR1 SGDLS, CDR2 YYNGEE. DNA of the CDR3: TGTGCCAGCAGCGTTCATTCCTACGAGCAGTACGTC. It is translated as CASSVHSYEQYV.

As DNA, the CDR3 is TGCAGCGTTGACGGATGGGGAAACACCATATATTTT. This codes for CSVDGWGNTIYF. V usage is TRBV29-1 and J usage is TRBJ1-3; D gene uncertain. The V gene's germline CDR1 is SQVTM and CDR2 ANQGSEA. This CDR3 is 12 amino acids long. V lost 3 bases and J lost 4, with 7 bases in between.